The 32 T cell receptor beta chains reported below all come from one sample, sequenced in a study of cytomegalovirus exposure and HLA in healthy donors. Primers for the PCR totalled 60 Vbeta and 13 Jbeta. Clones were sequenced by immunoSEQ multiplex PCR, and TCRdb holds only the in-frame ones, with some missing. The sample shows 75,000 to 80,000 clones, and approximately 4.2% sits with its ten largest clones. What was sequenced was PBMCs. These receptor sequences come from a man aged 18 to 29 in good health and CMV-seropositive.

The rearrangement uses TRBV27 and TRBJ2-2; TRBD1 might be the D (6 bases). The CDR3 spans 16 residues. Per the germline V gene, CDR1 is MNHEY and CDR2 is SMNVEV (reference sequence). Trimming stripped 4 bases from V and 7 bases from J, with 19 bases between. CDR3 sequence (DNA): TGTGCCAGCAGTTACTTAGGGACCAGGGGCGGCGGGGAGCTGTTTTTT. Protein product: CASSYLGTRGGGELFF.

This chain joins TRBV19 and TRBJ1-1; D possibly corresponds to TRBD1 (5 bases). The CDR3 spans 15 residues. Per germline, CDR1 LNHDA and CDR2 SQIVND (reference sequence). V gave up 3 bases and J gave up 8 bases, with 19 bases separating them. CDR3 in amino acids: CASSIDSGYSVEAFF. In nucleotides, the CDR3 is TGTGCCAGTAGTATTGACTCAGGGTACTCAGTAGAAGCTTTCTTT.

V and J are TRBV28 and TRBJ1-6; tentative D call: TRBD1 (5 bases). Germline CDR1 reads MDHEN; CDR2 reads SYDVKM. Between the trimmed V and J ends, which lost 2 bases and 7 bases, there was a span of 15 bases. This CDR3 is 16 amino acids long. CDR3 coding DNA: TGTGCCAGCAGTTTACTCCAGGGAAGGAAGAATTCACCCCTCCACTTT. Encoded protein: CASSLLQGRKNSPLHF.

The chain uses TRBV5-4 and TRBJ2-2; possibly TRBD1 for D (7 bases). CDR3 length equals 15 residues. Germline V gene sequence: CDR1 SGHNT, CDR2 YYREEE (reference sequence). Between the trimmed V and J ends, which lost 9 bases and 4 bases, there was a span of 19 bases. The CDR3 loop reads CATSGGGVPTGELFF. Written as DNA, the CDR3 is TGTGCCACTAGTGGAGGGGGCGTACCCACCGGGGAGCTGTTTTTT.

This chain joins TRBV28 and TRBJ2-7; a possible D gene is TRBD2 (6 bases). The germline CDR1 and CDR2 sequences are MDHEN and SYDVKM. CDR3 size: 15 residues. Trimming took off 6 bases at V and 6 bases at J, with 21 bases between the two ends. The CDR3 protein is CASRGKGVRESEQYF. As DNA, the CDR3 is TGTGCCAGCAGGGGGAAGGGCGTACGGGAGAGCGAGCAGTACTTC. Based on the CDR3 plus reference TRBV28 and TRBJ2-7, the full variable domain is DVKVTQSSRYLVKRTGEKVFLECVQDMDHENMFWYRQDPGLGLRLIYFSYDVKMKEKGDIPEGYSVSREKKERFSLILESASTNQTSMYLCASRGKGVRESEQYFGPGTRLTVT.

The chain uses TRBV11-2 and TRBJ1-1; 9 bases line up with TRBD1. This CDR3 has 17 residues. The junction had 14 bases not matched to a gene; V was cut back by 6 bases and J by 3 bases. Germline assignment: CDR1 SGHAT and CDR2 FQNNGV. The CDR3 reads CASSFAGTGRVDTEAFF. CDR3 DNA sequence: TGTGCCAGCAGTTTCGCCGGGACAGGGAGGGTGGACACTGAAGCTTTCTTT.

About this clone itself: In the same sample, other DNA sequences code for this CDR3. The V gene is TRBV30, the J gene TRBJ1-2; 9 bases agree with TRBD1. The CDR3 loop spans 13 amino acids. CDR1 GTSNPN and CDR2 SVGIG come from the germline V gene (reference sequence). The J segment lost 5 bases and the V segment lost 0 bases, leaving 1 base of the junction unmatched. As DNA, the CDR3 is TGTGCCTGGAGTGTACAGGGGGCTTATGGCTACACCTTC. Amino acid sequence: CAWSVQGAYGYTF.

This chain links TRBV4-2 with TRBJ2-1, with TRBD2 matching 15 bases. Germline-derived CDR1 and CDR2 are LGHNA and YNFKEQ. The CDR3 sequence is 15 residues long. Losses at the gene ends were 4 bases for V and 8 bases for J; bases not matched to a gene: 3. CDR3 amino acids: CASSPGLAGGDEQFF. Written as DNA, the CDR3 is TGTGCCAGCAGCCCCGGACTAGCGGGGGGGGATGAGCAGTTCTTC.

The chain is built from TRBV7-6 and TRBJ1-6; D ambiguous. CDR3 length: 15 residues. The V gene lost 1 base and the J gene lost 3 bases, with 7 bases spanning the gap. Per the germline V gene, CDR1 is SGHVS and CDR2 is FNYEAQ. The CDR3 loop is CASSLDASYNSPLHF. The DNA of the CDR3 is TGTGCCAGCAGCTTAGATGCCAGCTATAATTCACCCCTCCACTTT.

Turning to this clone: Other DNA sequences of this sample code for an identical CDR3. The rearrangement links TRBV27 to TRBJ1-1; unclear D gene. Trimming removed 5 bases at V and 0 bases at J, with 4 bases between. From germline, CDR1 is MNHEY and CDR2 SMNVEV (reference sequence). The length of the CDR3 is 12 residues. For the CDR3, the DNA is TGTGCCAGCAGTACTATGAACACTGAAGCTTTCTTT. This encodes CASSTMNTEAFF.

The CDR3: CASIGDRGFGYTF. The CDR3 DNA sequence: TGTGCCAGCATTGGAGACAGGGGATTTGGCTACACCTTC. The chain carries TRBV7-9 and TRBJ1-2; TRBD1 matches 8 bases. Germline trimming cut 7 bases from V and 7 bases from J; bases unmatched to any gene: 8. This CDR3 region has 13 residues. CDR1 and CDR2 from the germline V gene are SEHNR and FQNEAQ (reference sequence). The complete variable domain, with remaining parts taken from reference TRBV7-9 and TRBJ1-2, reads DTGVSQNPRHKITKRGQNVTFRCDPISEHNRLYWYRQTLGQGPEFLTYFQNEAQLEKSRLLSDRFSAERPKGSFSTLEIQRTEQGDSAMYLCASIGDRGFGYTFGSGTRLTVV.

Concerning this clone: Different DNA sequences within this sample yield the same CDR3. The V and J genes are TRBV28 and TRBJ2-7; D unresolved. The CDR3 is made up of 12 amino acids. Trimming took off 1 base at V and 3 bases at J, with 4 bases between the two ends. From germline, CDR1 is MDHEN and CDR2 SYDVKM. This CDR3 is CASSLSGYEQYF. CDR3 nucleotide sequence: TGTGCCAGCAGTTTATCCGGCTACGAGCAGTACTTC.

The V and J genes are TRBV7-6 and TRBJ2-7; D is possibly TRBD2 (7 bases). The CDR3 runs to 12 residues. Trimming left V 3 bases short and J 5 bases short, with 8 bases between. Germline V gene data show CDR1 as SGHVS and CDR2 as FNYEAQ. In DNA, the CDR3 is TGTGCCAGCAGCTTGGGGGGGCACGAGCAGTACTTC. Translating it yields CASSLGGHEQYF.

The V gene is TRBV6-4, the J gene TRBJ2-3; 10 bases map to TRBD2. The CDR3 totals 15 residues. CDR1 and CDR2 (germline): MRHNA, SNTAGT. With 8 bases clipped from V and 4 bases from J, the junction kept 9 bases outside the gene matches. The CDR3 sequence: CASALSGGAADTQYF. In DNA, the CDR3 is TGTGCCAGCGCTCTCAGCGGGGGGGCCGCAGATACGCAGTATTTT.

V is TRBV30 and J is TRBJ2-1; no definite D call. CDR1 is GTSNPN, CDR2 SVGIG, per germline (reference sequence). Deletions cut 5 bases from V and 5 bases from J, with 7 bases between. This CDR3 has 11 residues. The DNA for the CDR3 is TGTGCCTGGGACAACGACAATGAGCAGTTCTTC. This encodes CAWDNDNEQFF.

The chain recombines TRBV6-6 with TRBJ1-1, with 7 bases matching TRBD1. Germline values: CDR1 MNHNY, CDR2 SVGAGI (reference sequence). The CDR3 consists of 13 residues. The ends lost 7 bases at V and 9 bases at J; junction bases unmatched: 11. CDR3: CASIWEPGQQAFF. Here the CDR3 DNA reads TGTGCCAGCATTTGGGAACCGGGACAGCAAGCTTTCTTT.

This chain joins TRBV30 and TRBJ2-7; the match to TRBD2 covers 13 bases. After removal of 3 bases from V and 5 bases from J, the junction contained 10 bases not matched to a gene. This CDR3 is 16 amino acids long. Germline V lookup: CDR1 GTSNPN, CDR2 SVGIG (reference sequence). The CDR3 spells CAWSQTSGGAVDEQYF. The CDR3 region has the DNA TGTGCCTGGAGCCAAACTAGCGGGGGGGCAGTGGACGAGCAGTACTTC.

The chain is built from TRBV5-4 and TRBJ2-1; TRBD1 matches 8 bases. Unmatched junction bases numbered 2, after V lost 5 bases and J lost 4 bases. CDR3 length: 13 amino acids. Per the germline V gene, CDR1 is SGHNT and CDR2 is YYREEE (reference sequence). In DNA, the CDR3 is TGTGCCAGCAGTGGGACAGGATACAATGAGCAGTTCTTC. Residues: CASSGTGYNEQFF.

This chain joins TRBV19 and TRBJ1-1, with D unclear. Germline V lookup: CDR1 LNHDA, CDR2 SQIVND (reference sequence). The CDR3 totals 14 residues. V was trimmed by 4 bases and J by 4 bases, leaving 13 bases between them. The CDR3 region has the DNA TGTGCCAGTAGTAGAAAGCGGCCGGGCACTGAAGCTTTCTTT. Amino acids: CASSRKRPGTEAFF.

V usage is TRBV5-8 and J usage is TRBJ2-7; no reliable D call. V was trimmed by 4 bases and J by 2 bases, leaving 4 bases between them. CDR1 and CDR2 (germline): SGHTS, YDEGEE. The CDR3 runs 11 residues. The CDR3 protein is CASSITYEQYF. The CDR3 DNA follows: TGTGCCAGCAGCATTACCTACGAGCAGTACTTC.

The rearrangement uses TRBV19 and TRBJ1-2, with D perhaps TRBD1 (5 bases). CDR3 size: 15 residues. Germline loops: CDR1 LNHDA, CDR2 SQIVND (reference sequence). The V gene lost 6 bases and the J gene lost 6 bases, with 20 bases spanning the gap. The CDR3 bases are TGTGCCAGTAGAGATTCCCGGAGGGGTATCGATGGCTACACCTTC. Amino acids: CASRDSRRGIDGYTF.

This rearrangement joins TRBV29-1 to TRBJ2-7, with D perhaps matching TRBD2 (5 bases). Looked up from germline, CDR1 is SQVTM and CDR2 is ANQGSEA. The V gene lost 5 bases and the J gene lost 5 bases, with 16 bases spanning the gap. The CDR3 contains 13 residues. For the CDR3, the DNA is TGCAGCGTTCCCGCGGGTAGCAGCCACGAGCAGTACTTC. Translated, it gives CSVPAGSSHEQYF.

This rearrangement joins TRBV6-1 to TRBJ1-1; the D gene is possibly TRBD1 (6 bases). V was pared by 11 bases and J by 0 bases, with 16 bases between. The CDR3 extends over 14 amino acids. CDR1 is MNHNS and CDR2 is SASEGT in the germline V gene. CDR3 in DNA: TGTGCCGGGACACCCGACAATCTGAACACTGAAGCTTTCTTT. Translation: CAGTPDNLNTEAFF.

The chain uses TRBV4-1 and TRBJ1-2, with 8 bases aligning to TRBD1. Germline values: CDR1 MGHRA, CDR2 YSYEKL. V lost 0 bases and J lost 0; bases outside the gene matches: 6. The CDR3 is 17 amino acids. In nucleotides, the CDR3 is TGCGCCAGCAGCCAAGATCTGGGGACAGGAGCTAACTATGGCTACACCTTC. This encodes CASSQDLGTGANYGYTF.

The rearrangement joins TRBV7-2 to TRBJ1-1; D remains unclear. Trimming left V 5 bases short and J 11 bases short, with 18 bases between. CDR1 and CDR2 from the germline V gene are SGHTA and FQGNSA. The CDR3 has 13 amino acids. The CDR3 nucleotides are TGTGCCAGCAGCCTACGACACCCCTCTGGGGCTTTCTTT. As protein: CASSLRHPSGAFF.

CDR3 residues: CASSEDSQETQYF. The CDR3, as DNA: TGTGCCAGCAGCGAGGACAGTCAAGAGACCCAGTACTTC. The genes are TRBV11-3 and TRBJ2-5; D is perhaps TRBD1 (6 bases). V was clipped by 5 bases and J by 2 bases, with 9 bases between them. Germline CDR1 and CDR2: SGHNT and YENEEA. CDR3 length equals 13 residues.

The J gene is TRBJ2-7, the V gene TRBV19; 12 nucleotides line up with TRBD2. This CDR3 contains 15 residues. Germline trimming cut 4 bases from V and 3 bases from J; bases unmatched to any gene: 4. From germline, CDR1 is LNHDA and CDR2 SQIVND (reference sequence). The CDR3, as DNA: TGTGCCAGTAGTACTGGACTAGCGGGGATCTACGAGCAGTACTTC. This translates into CASSTGLAGIYEQYF.

V is TRBV28 and J is TRBJ2-3; maybe TRBD1 (6 bases). This CDR3 spans 15 amino acids. Germline V gene lookup returns CDR1 MDHEN and CDR2 SYDVKM. The ends were cut back, 2 bases at V and 2 bases at J, with 11 bases in the middle. CDR3 sequence reads: CASSLGAGDTDTQYF. The CDR3 nucleotides are TGTGCCAGCAGTTTAGGGGCAGGGGACACAGATACGCAGTATTTT. Supplemented by reference TRBV28 and TRBJ2-3, the full variable domain reads DVKVTQSSRYLVKRTGEKVFLECVQDMDHENMFWYRQDPGLGLRLIYFSYDVKMKEKGDIPEGYSVSREKKERFSLILESASTNQTSMYLCASSLGAGDTDTQYFGPGTRLTVL.

This chain's CDR3 is CASSPTTVFTGELFF. CDR3 sequence (DNA): TGTGCCAGCAGCCCCACGACAGTATTCACCGGGGAGCTGTTTTTT. The rearrangement uses TRBV7-9 and TRBJ2-2; D is perhaps TRBD1 (5 bases). Germline-derived CDR1 and CDR2 are SEHNR and FQNEAQ (reference sequence). The CDR3 spans 15 residues. The V and J ends lost 5 bases and 4 bases respectively, with 14 bases between them.

The rearrangement joins TRBV5-1 to TRBJ2-5, with D perhaps TRBD2 (5 bases). Trimming left V 4 bases short and J 5 bases short, with 27 bases between. The CDR3 extends over 18 amino acids. Germline-derived CDR1 and CDR2 are SGHRS and YFSETQ. CDR3 protein: CASSPSWSGLPGQETQYF. Written as DNA, the CDR3 is TGCGCCAGCAGCCCGTCCTGGAGTGGACTCCCCGGGCAGGAGACCCAGTACTTC.

The rearrangement uses TRBV6-1 and TRBJ2-1, with 8 bases identical to TRBD1. The CDR3 length is 14 residues. After removal of 5 bases from V and 12 bases from J, the junction contained 12 bases not matched to a gene. The germline CDR1 and CDR2 sequences are MNHNS and SASEGT. The CDR3 DNA reads as TGTGCCAGCAGTCAGATGGGACAGGCGAAACGGCAGTTCTTC. Translated: CASSQMGQAKRQFF.

The V call is TRBV15, the J call TRBJ1-1, with a possible D match to TRBD1 (6 bases). This CDR3 comprises 17 residues. The germline gives CDR1 LNHNV, CDR2 YYDKDF (reference sequence). Between the trimmed V and J ends, which lost 3 bases and 0 bases, there was a span of 17 bases. CDR3 DNA sequence: TGTGCCACCAGCAGGGACCGGTGGGACACCCTGAACACTGAAGCTTTCTTT. Protein: CATSRDRWDTLNTEAFF.